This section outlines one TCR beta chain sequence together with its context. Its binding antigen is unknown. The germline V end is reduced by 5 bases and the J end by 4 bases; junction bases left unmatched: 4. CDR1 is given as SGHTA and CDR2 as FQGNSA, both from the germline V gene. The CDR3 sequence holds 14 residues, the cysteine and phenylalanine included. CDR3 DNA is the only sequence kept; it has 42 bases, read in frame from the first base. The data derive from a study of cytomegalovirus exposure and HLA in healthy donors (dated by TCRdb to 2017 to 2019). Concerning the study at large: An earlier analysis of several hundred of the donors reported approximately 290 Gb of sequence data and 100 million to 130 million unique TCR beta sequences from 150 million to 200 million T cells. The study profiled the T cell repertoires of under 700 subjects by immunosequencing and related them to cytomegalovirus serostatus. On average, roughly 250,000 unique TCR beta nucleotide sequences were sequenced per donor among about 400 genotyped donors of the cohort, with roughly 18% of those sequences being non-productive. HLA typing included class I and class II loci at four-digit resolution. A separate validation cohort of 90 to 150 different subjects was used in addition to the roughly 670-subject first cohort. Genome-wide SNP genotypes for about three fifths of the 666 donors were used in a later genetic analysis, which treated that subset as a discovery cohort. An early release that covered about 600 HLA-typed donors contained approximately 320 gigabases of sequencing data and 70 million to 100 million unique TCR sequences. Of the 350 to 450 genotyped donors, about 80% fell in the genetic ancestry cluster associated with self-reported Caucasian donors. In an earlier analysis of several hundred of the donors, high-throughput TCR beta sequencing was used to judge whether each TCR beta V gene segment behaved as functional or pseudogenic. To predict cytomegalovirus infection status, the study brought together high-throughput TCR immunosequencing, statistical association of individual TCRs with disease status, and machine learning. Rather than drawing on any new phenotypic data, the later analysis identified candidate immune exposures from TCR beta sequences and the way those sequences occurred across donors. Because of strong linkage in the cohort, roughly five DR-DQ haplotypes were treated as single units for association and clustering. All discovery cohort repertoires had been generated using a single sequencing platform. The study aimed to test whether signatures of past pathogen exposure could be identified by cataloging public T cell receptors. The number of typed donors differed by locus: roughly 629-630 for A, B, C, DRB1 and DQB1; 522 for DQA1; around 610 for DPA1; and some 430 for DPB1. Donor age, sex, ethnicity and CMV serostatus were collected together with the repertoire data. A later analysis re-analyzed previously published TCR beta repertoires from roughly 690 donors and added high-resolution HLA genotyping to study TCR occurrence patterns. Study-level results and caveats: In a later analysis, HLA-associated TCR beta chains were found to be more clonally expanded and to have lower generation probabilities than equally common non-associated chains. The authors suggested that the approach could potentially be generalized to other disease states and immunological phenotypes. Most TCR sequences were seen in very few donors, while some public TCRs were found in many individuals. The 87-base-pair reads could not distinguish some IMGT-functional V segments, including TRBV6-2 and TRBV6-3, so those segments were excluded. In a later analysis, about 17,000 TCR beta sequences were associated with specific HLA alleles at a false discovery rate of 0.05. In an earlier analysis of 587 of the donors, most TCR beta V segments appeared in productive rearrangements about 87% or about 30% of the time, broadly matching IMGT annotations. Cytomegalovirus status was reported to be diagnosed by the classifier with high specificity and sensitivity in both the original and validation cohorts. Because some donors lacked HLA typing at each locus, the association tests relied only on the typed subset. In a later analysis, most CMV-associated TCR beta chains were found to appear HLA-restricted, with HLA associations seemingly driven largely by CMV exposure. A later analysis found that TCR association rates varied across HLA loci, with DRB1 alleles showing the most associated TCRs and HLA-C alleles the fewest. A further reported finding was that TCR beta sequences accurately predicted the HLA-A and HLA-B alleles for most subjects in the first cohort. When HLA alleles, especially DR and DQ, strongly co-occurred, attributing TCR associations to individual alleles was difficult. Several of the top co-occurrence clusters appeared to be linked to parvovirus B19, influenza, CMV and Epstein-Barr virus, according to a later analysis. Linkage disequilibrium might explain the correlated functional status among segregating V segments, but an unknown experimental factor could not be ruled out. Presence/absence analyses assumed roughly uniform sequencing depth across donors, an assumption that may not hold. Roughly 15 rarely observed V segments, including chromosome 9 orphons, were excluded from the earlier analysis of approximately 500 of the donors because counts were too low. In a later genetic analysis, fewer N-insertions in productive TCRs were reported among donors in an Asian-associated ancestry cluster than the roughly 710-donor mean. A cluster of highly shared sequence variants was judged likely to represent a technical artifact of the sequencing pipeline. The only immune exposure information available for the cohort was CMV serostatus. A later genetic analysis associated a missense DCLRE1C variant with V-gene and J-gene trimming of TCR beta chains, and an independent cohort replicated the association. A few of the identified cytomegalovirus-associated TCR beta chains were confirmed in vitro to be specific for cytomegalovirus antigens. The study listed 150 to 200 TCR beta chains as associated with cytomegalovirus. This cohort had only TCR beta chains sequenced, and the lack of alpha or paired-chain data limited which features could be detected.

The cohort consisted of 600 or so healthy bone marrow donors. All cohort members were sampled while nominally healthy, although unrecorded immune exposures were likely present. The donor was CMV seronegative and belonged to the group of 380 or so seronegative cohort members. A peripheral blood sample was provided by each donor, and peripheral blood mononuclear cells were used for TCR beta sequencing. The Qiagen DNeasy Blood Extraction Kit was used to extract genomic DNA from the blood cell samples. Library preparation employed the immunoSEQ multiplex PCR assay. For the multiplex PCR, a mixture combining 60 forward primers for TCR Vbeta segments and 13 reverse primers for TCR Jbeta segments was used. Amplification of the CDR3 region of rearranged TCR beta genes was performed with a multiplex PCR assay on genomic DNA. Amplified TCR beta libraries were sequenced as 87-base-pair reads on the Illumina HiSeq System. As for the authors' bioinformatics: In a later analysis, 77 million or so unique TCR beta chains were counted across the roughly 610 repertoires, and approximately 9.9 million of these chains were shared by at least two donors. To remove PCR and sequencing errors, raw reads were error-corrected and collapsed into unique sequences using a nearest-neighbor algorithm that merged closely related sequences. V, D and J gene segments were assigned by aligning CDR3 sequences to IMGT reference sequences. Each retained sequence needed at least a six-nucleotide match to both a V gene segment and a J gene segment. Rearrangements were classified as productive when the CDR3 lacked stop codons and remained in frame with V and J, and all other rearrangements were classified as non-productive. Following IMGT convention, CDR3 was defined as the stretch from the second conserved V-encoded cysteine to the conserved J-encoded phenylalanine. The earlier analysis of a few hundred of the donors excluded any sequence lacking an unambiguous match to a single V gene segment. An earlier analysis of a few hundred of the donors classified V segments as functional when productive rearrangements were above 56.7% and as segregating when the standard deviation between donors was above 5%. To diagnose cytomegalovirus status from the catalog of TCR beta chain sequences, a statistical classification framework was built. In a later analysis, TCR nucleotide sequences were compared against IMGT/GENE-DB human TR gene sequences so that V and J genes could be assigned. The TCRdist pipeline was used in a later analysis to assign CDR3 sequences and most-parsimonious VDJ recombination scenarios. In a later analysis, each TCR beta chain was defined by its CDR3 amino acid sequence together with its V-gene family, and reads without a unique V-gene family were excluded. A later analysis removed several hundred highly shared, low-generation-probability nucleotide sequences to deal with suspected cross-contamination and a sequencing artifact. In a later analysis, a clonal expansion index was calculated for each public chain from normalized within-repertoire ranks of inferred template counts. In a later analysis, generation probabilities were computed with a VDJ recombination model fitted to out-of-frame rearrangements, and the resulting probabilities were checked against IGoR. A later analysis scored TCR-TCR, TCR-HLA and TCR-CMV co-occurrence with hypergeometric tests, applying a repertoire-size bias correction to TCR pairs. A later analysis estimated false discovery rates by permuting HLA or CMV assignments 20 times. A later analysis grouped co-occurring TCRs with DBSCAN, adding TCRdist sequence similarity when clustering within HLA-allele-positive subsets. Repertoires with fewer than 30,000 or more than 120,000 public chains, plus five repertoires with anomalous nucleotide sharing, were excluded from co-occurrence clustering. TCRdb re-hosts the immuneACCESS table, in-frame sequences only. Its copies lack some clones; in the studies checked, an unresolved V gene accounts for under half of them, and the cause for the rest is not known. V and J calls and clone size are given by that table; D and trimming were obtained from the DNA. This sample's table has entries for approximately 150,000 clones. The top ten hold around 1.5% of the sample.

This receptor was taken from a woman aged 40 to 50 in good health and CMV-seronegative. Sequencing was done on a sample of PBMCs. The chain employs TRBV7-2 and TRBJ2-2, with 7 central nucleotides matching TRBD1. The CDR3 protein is CASSRRQGTGELFF. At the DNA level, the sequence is TGTGCCAGCAGCCGTAGACAGGGCACCGGGGAGCTGTTTTTT. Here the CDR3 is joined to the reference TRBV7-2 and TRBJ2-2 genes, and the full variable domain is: GAGVSQSPSNKVTEKGKDVELRCDPISGHTALYWYRQSLGQGLEFLIYFQGNSAPDKSGLPSDRFSAERTGGSVSTLTIQRTQQEDSAVYLCASSRRQGTGELFFGEGSRLTVL.